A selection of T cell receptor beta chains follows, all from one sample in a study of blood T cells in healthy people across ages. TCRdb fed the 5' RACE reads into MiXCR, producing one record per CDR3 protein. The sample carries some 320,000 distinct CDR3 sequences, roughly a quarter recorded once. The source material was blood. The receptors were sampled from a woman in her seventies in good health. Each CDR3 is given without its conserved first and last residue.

CDR3: ASSLTHPTDTQY; V: TRBV7-3; J: TRBJ2-3
CDR3: ASSLTLNTGELF; V: TRBV5-1; J: TRBJ2-2
CDR3: ASSQVGASYNEQF; V: TRBV4-1; J: TRBJ2-1
CDR3: ASSPGTSAYNEQF; V: TRBV14; J: TRBJ2-1
CDR3: ASSSQLTTDNSPLH; V: TRBV7-9; J: TRBJ1-6
CDR3: SARVPSIAGQPQH; V: TRBV20-1; J: TRBJ1-5
CDR3: ASRGGRRNTEAF; V: TRBV2; J: TRBJ1-1
CDR3: ASKAGSNEKLF; V: TRBV2; J: TRBJ1-4
CDR3: SVVRRGRETQY; V: TRBV29-1; J: TRBJ2-5
CDR3: ASSLSGDPQF; V: TRBV5-1; J: TRBJ2-1
CDR3: ANSLQAGGVGTQY; V: TRBV27; J: -
CDR3: SVGPLRGGTEAF; V: TRBV29-1; J: TRBJ1-1
CDR3: ASSPPGGGNNEQF; V: TRBV7-9; J: TRBJ2-1
CDR3: ASADGHLGEQY; V: TRBV5-1; J: TRBJ2-7
CDR3: ASSPRRIGGVSNQPQH; V: TRBV27; J: TRBJ1-5
CDR3: ASSPGQGNQPQH; V: TRBV5-1; J: TRBJ1-5
CDR3: SARSSGTEAF; V: TRBV20-1; J: TRBJ1-1
CDR3: ASSLYGSYSPLH; V: TRBV28; J: TRBJ1-6
CDR3: ATRLGGAYEQY; V: TRBV10-3; J: TRBJ2-7
CDR3: ASSRTYIEQY; V: TRBV11-2; J: -
CDR3: ASSETSGGYEQF; V: TRBV6-1; J: TRBJ2-1
CDR3: ASSSQRSGNTIY; V: TRBV7-6; J: TRBJ1-3
CDR3: ASSLVGLAGPETQY; V: TRBV7-2; J: TRBJ2-5
CDR3: ASSSGSRGGSAIQY; V: TRBV10-2; J: TRBJ2-4
CDR3: ASREGILSNQPQH; V: TRBV28; J: TRBJ1-5
CDR3: SVRNRTSGRARQETQY; V: TRBV29-1; J: TRBJ2-5
CDR3: ASSPSPGTSVVH; V: TRBV7-3; J: TRBJ2-3
CDR3: ASSSGVGAKNIQY; V: TRBV7-9; J: TRBJ2-4
CDR3: ASSFRPRSGSSYNSPLH; V: TRBV6-5; J: TRBJ1-6
CDR3: ASSLYERAGAEQY; V: TRBV6-5; J: TRBJ2-7
CDR3: ASSRQHVSDGQL; V: TRBV18; J: TRBJ2-1
CDR3: ASRMDRGGEQY; V: TRBV6-5; J: TRBJ2-7
CDR3: ASSFAQGEVNEQY; V: TRBV11-2; J: TRBJ2-7
CDR3: SAKGAVLNEQF; V: TRBV20-1; J: TRBJ2-1
CDR3: ASSQDAGGFYGYT; V: TRBV4-1; J: TRBJ1-2
CDR3: ASSQGHLNTEAF; V: TRBV6-2/TRBV6-3; J: TRBJ1-1
CDR3: AISRGDTQY; V: TRBV10-3; J: TRBJ2-3
CDR3: ASSPGPRGETQY; V: TRBV6-6; J: TRBJ2-5
CDR3: ASSHKSGTDTQY; V: TRBV11-2; J: TRBJ2-3
CDR3: ASSLAGGRAISPYNEQF; V: TRBV7-6; J: -
CDR3: ASGSINTEAF; V: TRBV12-5; J: TRBJ1-1
CDR3: ASTGGRVYTGELF; V: TRBV10-2; J: TRBJ2-2
CDR3: ASSYEGRGYETQY; V: TRBV6-5; J: TRBJ2-5
CDR3: ASSGQGTTSTDTQY; V: TRBV9; J: TRBJ2-3
CDR3: SARVPAGTGNEQY; V: TRBV20-1; J: TRBJ2-7
CDR3: ASSLPELNTEAF; V: TRBV28; J: TRBJ1-1
CDR3: ATSDSGQGAYEQY; V: TRBV24-1; J: TRBJ2-7
CDR3: SAKLGSSYNEQF; V: TRBV20-1; J: TRBJ2-1
CDR3: ATSDLTRSYGYT; V: TRBV24-1; J: TRBJ1-2
CDR3: ASSYSGQDQETQY; V: TRBV6-2/TRBV6-3; J: TRBJ2-5
CDR3: ASSFLLAKNIQY; V: TRBV28; J: TRBJ2-4